These 2 T cell receptor beta chains originate from one sample sequenced in a study of T cell responses to AZD1222 COVID-19 vaccine. Sequenced by immunoSEQ multiplex PCR; TCRdb stores in-frame clones only, minus some. The sample records about 150,000 clones, 75% to 95% being singletons. The sample in question was peripheral blood, obtained on day 0 of AZD1222 vaccination. These receptors all stem from an adult in good health.

The genes are TRBV28 and TRBJ1-1; D unresolved. Germline V gene data show CDR1 as MDHEN and CDR2 as SYDVKM. Trimming cost V 2 bases and J 11 bases, with 9 bases left between them. CDR3 length: 11 amino acids. DNA of the CDR3: TGTGCCAGCAGTTTAAAATGGTACGCTTTCTTT. This sequence encodes CASSLKWYAFF.

This chain links TRBV11-1 with TRBJ2-7; tentatively, D is TRBD2 (5 bases). Trimming pared 1 base from V and 2 bases from J, leaving 12 bases between. Germline V gene sequence: CDR1 SGHAT, CDR2 FQDESV (reference sequence). This CDR3 spans 15 amino acids. The CDR3 nucleotides read TGTGCCAGCAGCTTAGGATGGGGAGCAACCTACGAGCAGTACTTC. As protein: CASSLGWGATYEQYF.